Following are 21 T cell receptor beta chains from one sample sequenced in a study of T cell changes during pregnancy in multiple sclerosis. Clones were sequenced by immunoSEQ multiplex PCR, and TCRdb holds only the in-frame ones, with some missing. The data contain 90,000 to 150,000 clones, approximately 95% of them singletons. Sequenced material: peripheral blood, taken before pregnancy. The receptor source for this set is a female donor with multiple sclerosis, enrolled in a pregnancy study.

The V gene is TRBV19, the J gene TRBJ2-2; 8 bases align to TRBD2. This CDR3 spans 17 amino acids. J gave up 6 bases and V 3 bases, and 12 bases lay outside the gene matches. CDR1 is LNHDA and CDR2 is SQIVND in the germline V gene (reference sequence). CDR3 region: CASSIPVVAGIAGELFF. DNA for the CDR3: TGTGCCAGTAGTATCCCCGTGGTAGCGGGAATTGCCGGGGAGCTGTTTTTT. Using reference TRBV19 and TRBJ2-2 for the parts outside the CDR3, the full variable domain is DGGITQSPKYLFRKEGQNVTLSCEQNLNHDAMYWYRQDPGQGLRLIYYSQIVNDFQKGDIAEGYSVSREKKESFPLTVTSAQKNPTAFYLCASSIPVVAGIAGELFFGEGSRLTVL.

The chain has TRBV6-1 and TRBJ2-6; perhaps TRBD1 as D (6 bases). V was trimmed by 2 bases and J by 0 bases, leaving 11 bases between them. The germline CDR1 and CDR2 sequences are MNHNS and SASEGT. CDR3 size: 17 residues. Here the CDR3 reads CASSEQGHRSGANVLTF. The DNA of the CDR3 is TGTGCCAGCAGTGAACAGGGACACCGCTCTGGGGCCAACGTCCTGACTTTC.

V usage is TRBV12-5 and J usage is TRBJ2-4, with D possibly being TRBD1 (6 bases). CDR3 size: 22 residues. V was shortened by 5 bases and J by 0 bases, with 32 bases between the two germline ends. Germline V lookup: CDR1 LGHNT, CDR2 FRNRAP. CDR3 sequence reads: CASGPHPTGHGSAILAKNIQYF. The CDR3 nucleotides are TGTGCTAGTGGTCCTCATCCTACGGGACACGGGTCCGCTATTCTAGCCAAAAACATTCAGTACTTC. The complete variable domain, with remaining parts taken from reference TRBV12-5 and TRBJ2-4, reads DARVTQTPRHKVTEMGQEVTMRCQPILGHNTVFWYRQTMMQGLELLAYFRNRAPLDDSGMPKDRFSAEMPDATLATLKIQPSEPRDSAVYFCASGPHPTGHGSAILAKNIQYFGAGTRLSVL.

CDR3 sequence (DNA): TGTGCCAGCAGTACGCTAGCGGGAGGGCTGGATGAGCAGTTCTTC. This translates into CASSTLAGGLDEQFF. The V call is TRBV28, the J call TRBJ2-1, with 12 positions matching TRBD2. The junction had 7 bases not matched to a gene; V was cut back by 5 bases and J by 8 bases. The CDR3 contains 15 residues. Per the germline V gene, CDR1 is MDHEN and CDR2 is SYDVKM. The full variable domain, in which reference TRBV28 and TRBJ2-1 provide the parts outside the CDR3, is DVKVTQSSRYLVKRTGEKVFLECVQDMDHENMFWYRQDPGLGLRLIYFSYDVKMKEKGDIPEGYSVSREKKERFSLILESASTNQTSMYLCASSTLAGGLDEQFFGPGTRLTVL.

The chain is built from TRBV6-6 and TRBJ2-3; tentatively, D is TRBD1 (6 bases). The germline V and J ends were trimmed by 8 bases and 7 bases, with 7 bases remaining between them. CDR1 and CDR2 from the germline V gene are MNHNY and SVGAGI (reference sequence). This CDR3 spans 10 amino acids. The CDR3 loop reads CASGGYTQYF. CDR3 nucleotides: TGTGCCAGCGGGGGCTATACGCAGTATTTT.

For this clone: The junction departs from the called germline gene at one end, perhaps through a read error. The chain combines TRBV4-2 with TRBJ1-5; D is perhaps TRBD1 (6 bases). Germline-derived CDR1 and CDR2 are LGHNA and YNFKEQ. CDR3 size: 15 residues. The CDR3 nucleotides are TGTGCCGGCAGCCTGGCGGGCGGGGGCGGGCAGCCCCAGCATTTT. This sequence encodes CAGSLAGGGGQPQHF.

The chain is built from TRBV18 and TRBJ2-1; D unresolved. The CDR3 has 12 amino acids. Trimming cost V 3 bases and J 4 bases, with 4 bases left between them. From germline, CDR1 is KGHSH and CDR2 LQKENI. The CDR3 sequence: CASSPGYNEQFF. The CDR3 bases are TGTGCCAGCTCACCCGGGTACAATGAGCAGTTCTTC.

The chain combines TRBV13 with TRBJ2-7, with 8 bases aligning to TRBD2. CDR3 length equals 16 residues. With V trimmed by 5 bases and J by 2 bases, 11 bases remained unmatched. Germline CDR1 reads PRHDT; CDR2 reads FYEKMQ (reference sequence). The CDR3 DNA reads as TGTGCCAGCAGCCTCGGGCTAGCGGGCGTGCCCTACGAGCAGTACTTC. The encoded protein is CASSLGLAGVPYEQYF. The variable domain in full, with the rest retrieved from reference TRBV13 and TRBJ2-7, is AAGVIQSPRHLIKEKRETATLKCYPIPRHDTVYWYQQGPGQDPQFLISFYEKMQSDKGSIPDRFSAQQFSDYHSELNMSSLELGDSALYFCASSLGLAGVPYEQYFGPGTRLTVT.

The genes are TRBV25-1 and TRBJ2-5; TRBD2 matches 11 bases. Looked up from germline, CDR1 is MGHDK and CDR2 is SYGVNS. V was pared by 5 bases and J by 4 bases, with 12 bases of the junction left unmatched. The CDR3 loop spans 17 amino acids. The CDR3 nucleotides are TGTGCCAGCAGTCAAGTAGCGGGGGGGCCAGAGGGAGAGACCCAGTACTTC. Translating it yields CASSQVAGGPEGETQYF.

The chain has TRBV11-2 and TRBJ2-1; TRBD2 agrees at 10 bases. V lost 1 base, J lost 5 bases, and 2 bases stayed unmatched. The CDR3 is made up of 15 amino acids. The germline V gene encodes CDR1 SGHAT and CDR2 FQNNGV. The CDR3 DNA reads as TGTGCCAGCAGCTTAGGGACTAGCGGTCACAATGAGCAGTTCTTC. Amino acids: CASSLGTSGHNEQFF.

The chain is built from TRBV14 and TRBJ2-3; D is possibly TRBD2 (5 bases). The CDR3 totals 15 residues. V lost 1 base and J lost 6, with 14 bases in between. Germline assignment: CDR1 SGHDN and CDR2 FVKESK. The CDR3 is CASSQGAGLSDTQYF. In DNA, the CDR3 is TGTGCCAGCAGCCAAGGGGCGGGTTTATCCGATACGCAGTATTTT.

The chain recombines TRBV29-1 with TRBJ2-5; D gene unclear. The CDR3 sequence is 13 residues long. Between the trimmed V and J ends, which lost 1 base and 7 bases, there was a span of 13 bases. Looked up from germline, CDR1 is SQVTM and CDR2 is ANQGSEA. CDR3 nucleotides: TGCAGCGTTGAAGCACCGCTCAGTGGGACCCAGTACTTC. Translating it yields CSVEAPLSGTQYF.

The chain uses TRBV15 and TRBJ1-1; TRBD1 might be the D (5 bases). This CDR3 spans 12 amino acids. Germline V gene lookup returns CDR1 LNHNV and CDR2 YYDKDF (reference sequence). Trimming pared 5 bases from V and 5 bases from J, leaving 9 bases between. CDR3 nucleotides: TGTGCCACCAGCCAGGGATTTACTGAAGCTTTCTTT. Protein: CATSQGFTEAFF.

The rearrangement uses TRBV18 and TRBJ2-7; 10 bases fit TRBD1. J was trimmed by 3 bases and V by 6 bases; bases with no gene match: 5. The CDR3 spans 14 residues. The germline V gene has CDR1 KGHSH and CDR2 LQKENI. This CDR3 is CASSGTGASYEQYF. Here the CDR3 DNA reads TGTGCCAGCTCGGGGACAGGGGCGAGCTACGAGCAGTACTTC. The whole variable domain, remainder taken from reference TRBV18 and TRBJ2-7, is NAGVMQNPRHLVRRRGQEARLRCSPMKGHSHVYWYRQLPEEGLKFMVYLQKENIIDESGMPKERFSAEFPKEGPSILRIQQVVRGDSAAYFCASSGTGASYEQYFGPGTRLTVT.

The sample holds one count of this clone. The rearrangement joins TRBV6-5 to TRBJ2-4, with TRBD2 matching 7 bases. This CDR3 contains 11 residues. V was clipped by 5 bases and J by 15 bases; unmatched bases: 7. In germline, CDR1 is MNHEY, CDR2 SVGAGI. The CDR3 loop is CASSAGEPRYF. The CDR3, as DNA: TGTGCCAGCAGTGCGGGGGAACCTCGGTACTTC.

This chain joins TRBV28 and TRBJ2-7; TRBD1 is a possible D gene (6 bases). The CDR3 has 14 amino acids. The V gene's germline CDR1 is MDHEN and CDR2 SYDVKM. Trimming cost V 5 bases and J 1 base, with 12 bases left between them. As DNA, the CDR3 is TGTGCCAGCAGTAATTACAGGGATTCCTACGAGCAGTACTTC. It yields the protein CASSNYRDSYEQYF. The entire variable domain, with the rest obtained from reference TRBV28 and TRBJ2-7, is as follows: DVKVTQSSRYLVKRTGEKVFLECVQDMDHENMFWYRQDPGLGLRLIYFSYDVKMKEKGDIPEGYSVSREKKERFSLILESASTNQTSMYLCASSNYRDSYEQYFGPGTRLTVT.

The CDR3 is CASSSPQGQNTEAFF. CDR3 nucleotide sequence: TGTGCCAGCAGCTCCCCTCAGGGACAGAACACTGAAGCTTTCTTT. The chain joins TRBV7-2 to TRBJ1-1; TRBD1 is a possible D gene (6 bases). The ends were cut back, 4 bases at V and 1 base at J, with 13 bases in the middle. CDR3 size: 15 residues. Germline-derived CDR1 and CDR2 are SGHTA and FQGNSA.

The V call is TRBV30, the J call TRBJ2-7; D gene uncertain. CDR1 is GTSNPN, CDR2 SVGIG, per germline (reference sequence). The CDR3 runs to 13 residues. The V end was cut by 3 bases, the J end by 2 bases, with 11 bases between. Here the CDR3 reads CAWSQDSAYEQYF. The CDR3 region has the DNA TGTGCCTGGAGCCAGGATTCCGCCTACGAGCAGTACTTC.

V is TRBV19 and J is TRBJ2-1; D possibly corresponds to TRBD2 (6 bases). V was shortened by 2 bases and J by 0 bases, with 11 bases between the two germline ends. The CDR3 spans 16 residues. From germline, CDR1 is LNHDA and CDR2 SQIVND (reference sequence). The CDR3: CASSITSSGSYNEQFF. CDR3 in DNA: TGTGCCAGTAGTATAACTAGCTCCGGCTCCTACAATGAGCAGTTCTTC.

The rearrangement links TRBV5-8 to TRBJ1-5; TRBD1 aligns across 9 bases. J lost 3 bases, V lost 2 bases, and 6 bases had no gene match. Germline V CDR1 and CDR2: SGHTS, YDEGEE. The CDR3 loop spans 16 amino acids. CDR3 in amino acids: CASSFGQGSNNQPQHF. CDR3 nucleotide sequence: TGTGCCAGCAGCTTCGGACAGGGGAGTAACAATCAGCCCCAGCATTTT. Drawing the rest from reference TRBV5-8 and TRBJ1-5, the complete variable domain is EAGVTQSPTHLIKTRGQQATLRCSPISGHTSVYWYQQALGLGLQFLLWYDEGEERNRGNFPPRFSGRQFPNYSSELNVNALELEDSALYLCASSFGQGSNNQPQHFGDGTRLSIL.

The chain links TRBV29-1 to TRBJ2-3; D is uncertain. Trimming pared 0 bases from V and 3 bases from J, leaving 7 bases between. Per germline, CDR1 SQVTM and CDR2 ANQGSEA. This CDR3 is 13 amino acids long. The CDR3 DNA is TGCAGCGTTGAAGATTCGTCTACAGATACGCAGTATTTT. Translated, it gives CSVEDSSTDTQYF.